What follows is one T cell receptor (beta chain) and its context. The sample belongs to a study of blood T cell repertoires in COVID-19. Authors' methods: Cell counts per sample came from amplifying reference gene primers. Profiled with immunoSEQ multiplex PCR; TCRdb holds only in-frame clones, not every one. The V and J calls and the clone size are those of that table, but D and trimming were determined from the DNA. The sample includes around 95,000 clones, 85% to 90% of them seen just once. V lost 1 base to trimming and J lost 5 bases; unmatched junction nucleotides: 6. The CDR3 sequence is 15 residues long. Germline V lookup: CDR1 SGHNT, CDR2 YYREEE (reference sequence).

Sequencing was performed on peripheral blood. The TCR sequence derives from a human donor in a cohort sampled during active COVID-19. The V and J genes are TRBV5-4 and TRBJ2-1; 7 bases match TRBD2. The CDR3 nucleotides are TGTGCCAGCAGCTTGTATAGCGGGCGCAACAATGAGCAGTTCTTC. Translation: CASSLYSGRNNEQFF.